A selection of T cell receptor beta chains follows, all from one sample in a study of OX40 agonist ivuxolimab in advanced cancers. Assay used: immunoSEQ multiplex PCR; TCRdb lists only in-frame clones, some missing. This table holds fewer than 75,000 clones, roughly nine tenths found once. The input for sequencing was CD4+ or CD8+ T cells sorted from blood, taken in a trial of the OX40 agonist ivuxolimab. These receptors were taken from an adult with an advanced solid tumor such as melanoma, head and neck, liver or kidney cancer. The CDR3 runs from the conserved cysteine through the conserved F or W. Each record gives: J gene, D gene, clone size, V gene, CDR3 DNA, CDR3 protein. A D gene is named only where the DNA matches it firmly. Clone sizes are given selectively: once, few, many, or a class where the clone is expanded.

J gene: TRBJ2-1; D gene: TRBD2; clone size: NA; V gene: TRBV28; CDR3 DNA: TGTGCCAGCAGTCTACTGGCGGGAGGCTACAATGAGCAGTTCTTC; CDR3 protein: CASSLLAGGYNEQFF
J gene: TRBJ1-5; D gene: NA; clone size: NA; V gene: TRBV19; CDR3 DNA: TGTGCCAGTAACCCTATAGGTGGCAATCAGCCCCAGCATTTT; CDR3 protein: CASNPIGGNQPQHF
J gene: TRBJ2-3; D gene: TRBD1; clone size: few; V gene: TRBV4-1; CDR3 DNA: TGCGCCAGCAGCCTCCGGGACAGGGGGGCGGATACGCAGTATTTT; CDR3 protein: CASSLRDRGADTQYF
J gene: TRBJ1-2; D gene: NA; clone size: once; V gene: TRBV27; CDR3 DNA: TGTGCCAGCAGTTCCCAAGGTGGGGGCGACGGCTACACCTTC; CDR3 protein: CASSSQGGGDGYTF
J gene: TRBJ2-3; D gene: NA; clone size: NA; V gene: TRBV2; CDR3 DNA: TGTGCCAGCAGGGCCGGACTGACAGATACGCAGTATTTT; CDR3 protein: CASRAGLTDTQYF
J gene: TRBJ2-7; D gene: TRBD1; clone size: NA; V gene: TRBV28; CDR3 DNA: TGTGCCAGCAGTACGTTCCCGGGACAGGGGGCCTACGAGCAGTACTTC; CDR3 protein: CASSTFPGQGAYEQYF
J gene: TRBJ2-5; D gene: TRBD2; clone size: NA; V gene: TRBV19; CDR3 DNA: TGTGCCAGTAGTACGCGACTAGCGGGAGGGCCCGGCCAAGAGACCCAGTACTTC; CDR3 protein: CASSTRLAGGPGQETQYF
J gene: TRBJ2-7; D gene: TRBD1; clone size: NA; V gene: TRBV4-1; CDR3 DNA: TGCGCCAGCAGCCAAGGACAGGGGGCCTCCTACGAGCAGTACTTC; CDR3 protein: CASSQGQGASYEQYF
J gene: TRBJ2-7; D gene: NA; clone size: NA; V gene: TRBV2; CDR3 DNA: TGTGCCAGCGTTTCAGGGCGCCAGTACGCCTACGAGCAGTACTTC; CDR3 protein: CASVSGRQYAYEQYF
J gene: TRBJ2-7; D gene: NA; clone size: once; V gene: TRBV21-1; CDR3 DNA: TGTGCCAGCAGCAAAGGAGGATTCTCCTACGAGCAGTACTTC; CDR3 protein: CASSKGGFSYEQYF
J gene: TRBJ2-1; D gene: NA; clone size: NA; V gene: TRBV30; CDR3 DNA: TGTGCCTGGACTAACCAAGGGGGGTACAATGAGCAGTTCTTC; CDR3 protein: CAWTNQGGYNEQFF
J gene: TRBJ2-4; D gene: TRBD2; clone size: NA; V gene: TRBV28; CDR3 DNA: TGTGCCAGCAGTTCGACGACTAGCATGGCCAAAAACATTCAGTACTTC; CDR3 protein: CASSSTTSMAKNIQYF
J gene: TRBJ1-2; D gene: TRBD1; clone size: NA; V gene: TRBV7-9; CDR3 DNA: TGTGCCAGCAGCCCATCCTGGGACAGGGGGCGTCGAGATGGCTACACCTTC; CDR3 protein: CASSPSWDRGRRDGYTF
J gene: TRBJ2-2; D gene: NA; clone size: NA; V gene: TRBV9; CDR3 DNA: TGTGCCAGCAGCCCCACGGGGAGGTTGGGCGGGGAGCTGTTTTTT; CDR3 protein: CASSPTGRLGGELFF
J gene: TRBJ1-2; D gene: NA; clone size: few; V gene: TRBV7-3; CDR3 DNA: TGTGCCAGCAGCCCTACCCCCGGGGCCGGCTACACCTTC; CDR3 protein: CASSPTPGAGYTF
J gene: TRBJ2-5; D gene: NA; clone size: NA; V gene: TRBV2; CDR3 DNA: TGTGCCAGCAGTGTTGGATTCCAGGGAAGGGGGCAAGAGACCCAGTACTTC; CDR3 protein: CASSVGFQGRGQETQYF
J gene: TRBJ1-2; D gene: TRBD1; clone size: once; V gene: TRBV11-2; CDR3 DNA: TGTGCCAGCAGCTTAGATCAGGGGGTTGGCTACACCTTC; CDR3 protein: CASSLDQGVGYTF
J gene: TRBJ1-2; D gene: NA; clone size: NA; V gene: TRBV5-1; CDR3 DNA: TGCGCCAGCAAAGCGCTGGAGGGCTATGGCTACACCTTC; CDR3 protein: CASKALEGYGYTF
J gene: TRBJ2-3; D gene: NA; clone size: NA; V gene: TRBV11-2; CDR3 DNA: TGTGCCAGCAGCTTATTCGCCTCTTCGGGAGATACGCAGTATTTT; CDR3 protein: CASSLFASSGDTQYF
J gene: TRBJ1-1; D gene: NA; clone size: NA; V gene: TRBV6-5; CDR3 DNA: TGTGCCAGCAGGAGTCTCATGAACACTGAAGCTTTCTTT; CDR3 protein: CASRSLMNTEAFF
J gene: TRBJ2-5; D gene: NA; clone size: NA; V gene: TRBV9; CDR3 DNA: TGTGCCAGCAGCTCAGGCTCTACCCAAGAGACCCAGTACTTC; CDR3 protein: CASSSGSTQETQYF
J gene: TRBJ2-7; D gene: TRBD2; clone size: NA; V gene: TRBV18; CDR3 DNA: TGTGCCAGCTCACCGAGCGGGAACTACGAGCAGTACTTC; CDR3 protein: CASSPSGNYEQYF
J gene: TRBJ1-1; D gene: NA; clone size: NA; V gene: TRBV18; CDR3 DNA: TGTGCCAGCTCACCCGCCCTTGTGGAGGCCCGGACTGAAGCTTTCTTT; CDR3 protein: CASSPALVEARTEAFF
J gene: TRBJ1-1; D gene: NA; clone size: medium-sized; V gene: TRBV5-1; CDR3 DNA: TGCGCCAGCAGCCCCACCTCGGGGAACACTGAAGCTTTCTTT; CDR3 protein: CASSPTSGNTEAFF
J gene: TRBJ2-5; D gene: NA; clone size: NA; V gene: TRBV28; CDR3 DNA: TGTGCCAGCAGTTCGATACAAGAGACCCAGTACTTC; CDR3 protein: CASSSIQETQYF
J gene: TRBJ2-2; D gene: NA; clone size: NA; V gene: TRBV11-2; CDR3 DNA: TGTGCCAGCAGCCCCGAAGGGCAGAACACCGGGGAGCTGTTTTTT; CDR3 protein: CASSPEGQNTGELFF
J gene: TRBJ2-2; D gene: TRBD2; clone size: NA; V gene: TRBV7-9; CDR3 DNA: TGTGCCAGCAGCTTGCGGACTAGCGGGAGGGACAACGGGGAGCTGTTTTTT; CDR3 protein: CASSLRTSGRDNGELFF
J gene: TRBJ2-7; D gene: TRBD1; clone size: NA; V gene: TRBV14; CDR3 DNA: TGTGCCAGCAGCCTTCTGGTCGGAGGACAGGGGGCTTACGAGCAGTACTTC; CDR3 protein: CASSLLVGGQGAYEQYF